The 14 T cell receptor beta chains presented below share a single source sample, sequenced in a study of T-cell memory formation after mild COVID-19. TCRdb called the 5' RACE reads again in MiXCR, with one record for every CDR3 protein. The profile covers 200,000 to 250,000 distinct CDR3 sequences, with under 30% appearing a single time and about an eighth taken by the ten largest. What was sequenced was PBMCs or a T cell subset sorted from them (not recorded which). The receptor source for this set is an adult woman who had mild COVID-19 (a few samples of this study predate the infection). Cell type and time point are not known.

The chain's CDR3 is CSARAQGLAGVTGELFF. CDR3 in DNA: TGCAGTGCTAGAGCCCAAGGGCTAGCGGGAGTCACCGGGGAGCTGTTTTTT. The chain recombines TRBV20-1 with TRBJ2-2, with 10 positions matching TRBD2. Germline CDR1 reads DFQATT; CDR2 reads SNEGSKA (reference sequence). V shed 1 base, J shed 4 bases, and the junction held 9 bases outside the gene matches. The CDR3 covers 17 residues.

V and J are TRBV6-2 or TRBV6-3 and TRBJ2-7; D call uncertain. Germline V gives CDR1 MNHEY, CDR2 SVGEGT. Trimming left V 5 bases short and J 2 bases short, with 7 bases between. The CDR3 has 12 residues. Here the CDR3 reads CASSELAYEQYF. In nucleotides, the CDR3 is TGTGCCAGCAGTGAACTCGCCTACGAGCAGTACTTC.

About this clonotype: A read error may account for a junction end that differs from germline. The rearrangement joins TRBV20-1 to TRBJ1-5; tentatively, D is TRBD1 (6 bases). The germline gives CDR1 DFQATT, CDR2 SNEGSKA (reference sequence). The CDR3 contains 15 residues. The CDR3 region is CSARNQFRGNQPKHF. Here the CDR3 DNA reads TGCAGTGCTAGGAACCAATTCAGGGGCAATCAGCCCAAGCATTTT.

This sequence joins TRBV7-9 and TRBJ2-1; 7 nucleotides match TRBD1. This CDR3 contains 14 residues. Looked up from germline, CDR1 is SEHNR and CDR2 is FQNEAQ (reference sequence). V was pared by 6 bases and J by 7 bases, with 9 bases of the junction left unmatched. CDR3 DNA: TGTGCCAGCAGAGGTGGTGACAGGGTTAATGAGCAGTTCTTC. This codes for CASRGGDRVNEQFF. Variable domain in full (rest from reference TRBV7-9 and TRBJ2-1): DTGVSQNPRHKITKRGQNVTFRCDPISEHNRLYWYRQTLGQGPEFLTYFQNEAQLEKSRLLSDRFSAERPKGSFSTLEIQRTEQGDSAMYLCASRGGDRVNEQFFGPGTRLTVL.

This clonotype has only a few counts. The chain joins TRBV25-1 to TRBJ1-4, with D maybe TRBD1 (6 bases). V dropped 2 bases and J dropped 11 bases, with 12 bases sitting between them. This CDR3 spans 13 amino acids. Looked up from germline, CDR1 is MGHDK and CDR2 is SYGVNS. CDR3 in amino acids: CASSEEGHRKLFF. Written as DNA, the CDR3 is TGTGCCAGCAGTGAAGAGGGACATAGGAAACTGTTTTTT. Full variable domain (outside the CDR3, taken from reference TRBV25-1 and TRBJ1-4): EADIYQTPRYLVIGTGKKITLECSQTMGHDKMYWYQQDPGMELHLIHYSYGVNSTEKGDLSSESTVSRIRTEHFPLTLESARPSHTSQYLCASSEEGHRKLFFGSGTQLSVL.

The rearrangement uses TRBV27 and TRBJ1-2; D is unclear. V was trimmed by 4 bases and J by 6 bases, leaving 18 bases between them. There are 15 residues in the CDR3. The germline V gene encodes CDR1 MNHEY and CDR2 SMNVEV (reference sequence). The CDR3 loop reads CASSSLLRPVHGYTF. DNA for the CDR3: TGTGCCAGCAGTTCACTTCTTCGGCCAGTTCATGGCTACACCTTC.

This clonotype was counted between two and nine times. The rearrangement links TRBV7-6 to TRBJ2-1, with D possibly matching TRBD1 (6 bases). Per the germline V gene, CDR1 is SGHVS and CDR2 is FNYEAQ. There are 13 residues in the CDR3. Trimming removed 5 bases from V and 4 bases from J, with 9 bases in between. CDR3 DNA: TGTGCCAGCAGCGACGACAGGTACAATGAGCAGTTCTTC. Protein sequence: CASSDDRYNEQFF. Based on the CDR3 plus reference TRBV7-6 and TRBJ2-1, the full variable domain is GAGVSQSPRYKVTKRGQDVALRCDPISGHVSLYWYRQALGQGPEFLTYFNYEAQQDKSGLPNDRFSAERPEGSISTLTIQRTEQRDSAMYRCASSDDRYNEQFFGPGTRLTVL.

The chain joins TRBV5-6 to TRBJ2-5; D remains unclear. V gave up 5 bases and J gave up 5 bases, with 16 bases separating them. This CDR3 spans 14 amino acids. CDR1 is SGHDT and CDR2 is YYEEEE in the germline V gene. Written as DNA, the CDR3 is TGTGCCAGCAGAGCCTTAGGGTCCTCGGAGACCCAGTACTTC. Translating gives CASRALGSSETQYF.

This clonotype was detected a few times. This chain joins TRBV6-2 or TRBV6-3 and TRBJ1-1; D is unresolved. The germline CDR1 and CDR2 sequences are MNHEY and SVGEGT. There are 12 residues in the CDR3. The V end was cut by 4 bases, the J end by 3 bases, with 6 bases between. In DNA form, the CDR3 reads TGTGCCAGCAGTTGGGTCGACACTGAAGCTTTCTTT. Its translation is CASSWVDTEAFF.

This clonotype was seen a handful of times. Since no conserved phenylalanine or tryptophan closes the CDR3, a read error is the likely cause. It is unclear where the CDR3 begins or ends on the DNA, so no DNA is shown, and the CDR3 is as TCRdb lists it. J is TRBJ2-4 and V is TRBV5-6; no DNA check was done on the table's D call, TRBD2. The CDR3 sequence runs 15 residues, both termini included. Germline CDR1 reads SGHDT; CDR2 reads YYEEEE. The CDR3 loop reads CASSFASGSGNIISS.

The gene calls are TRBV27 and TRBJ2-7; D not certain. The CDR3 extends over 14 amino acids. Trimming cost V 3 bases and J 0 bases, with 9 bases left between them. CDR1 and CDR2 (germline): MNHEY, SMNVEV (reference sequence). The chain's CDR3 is CASSFKAYSYEQYF. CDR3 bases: TGTGCCAGCAGTTTTAAGGCCTACTCCTACGAGCAGTACTTC.

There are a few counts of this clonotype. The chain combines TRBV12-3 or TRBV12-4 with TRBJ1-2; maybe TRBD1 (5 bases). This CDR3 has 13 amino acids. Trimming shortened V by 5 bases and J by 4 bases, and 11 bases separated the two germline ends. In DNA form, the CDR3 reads TGTGCCAGCAGTGAGACAGCCTCCTATGGCTACACCTTC. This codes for CASSETASYGYTF.

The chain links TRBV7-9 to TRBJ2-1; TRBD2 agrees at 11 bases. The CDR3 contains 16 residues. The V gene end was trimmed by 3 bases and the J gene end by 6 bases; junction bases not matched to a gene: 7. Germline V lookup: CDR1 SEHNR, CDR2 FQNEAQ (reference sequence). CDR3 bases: TGTGCCAGCAGCTTCAGGGCGGGGACTAGCGGCAATGAGCAGTTCTTC. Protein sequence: CASSFRAGTSGNEQFF.

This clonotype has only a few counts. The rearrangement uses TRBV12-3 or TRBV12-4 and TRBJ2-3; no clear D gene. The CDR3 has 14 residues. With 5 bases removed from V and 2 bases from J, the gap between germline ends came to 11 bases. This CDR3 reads CASSGLGFTDTQYF. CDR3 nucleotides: TGTGCCAGCAGTGGATTGGGGTTCACAGATACGCAGTATTTT.